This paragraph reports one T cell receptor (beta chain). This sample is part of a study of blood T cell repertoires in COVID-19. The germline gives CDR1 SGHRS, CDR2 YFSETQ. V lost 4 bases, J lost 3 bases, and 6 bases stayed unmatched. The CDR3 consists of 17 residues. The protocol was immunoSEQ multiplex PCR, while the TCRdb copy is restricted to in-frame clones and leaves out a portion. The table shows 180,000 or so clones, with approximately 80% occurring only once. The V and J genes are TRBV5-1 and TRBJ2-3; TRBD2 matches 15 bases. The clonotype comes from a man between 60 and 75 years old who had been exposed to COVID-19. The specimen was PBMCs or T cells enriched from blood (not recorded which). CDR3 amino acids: CASSTGLAGGPTDTQYF. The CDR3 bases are TGCGCCAGCAGCACCGGACTAGCGGGAGGGCCGACAGATACGCAGTATTTT.